This entry describes one TCR beta chain. This sample is drawn from a study of CD8 T cells in Susac syndrome. The RNA, about 0.5 to 1 ug, was put through reverse transcription using random hexamers. Amplification of the TCR beta CDR3 was carried out by immunoSEQ multiplex PCR, which spanned a total of 54 Vbeta and 13 Jbeta segments. TCRdb reanalysed the immunoSEQ multiplex PCR reads using MiXCR and keeps one entry per CDR3 protein. This sample yields hundreds of thousands of distinct CDR3 sequences, of which roughly 85% are seen a single time; about 0.22% belongs to the top ten. There are 12 residues in the CDR3. Germline V gene lookup returns CDR1 DFQATT and CDR2 SNEGSKA (reference sequence). Trimming left V 0 bases short and J 8 bases short, with 8 bases between. In blood CD8+ and CD4+ T cells, TCR beta underwent sequencing. TEMRA cells were enriched by FACS, and CD4+ and CD8+ T cells were negatively isolated.

The specimen sequenced was CD8+ T cells from PBMCs. The source is a human donor with multiple sclerosis. The V gene is TRBV20-1, the J gene TRBJ1-5, with D hard to call. The CDR3 bases are TGCAGTGCTAGAGACCCCCCTAAGCCCCAGCATTTT. Its protein product is CSARDPPKPQHF.